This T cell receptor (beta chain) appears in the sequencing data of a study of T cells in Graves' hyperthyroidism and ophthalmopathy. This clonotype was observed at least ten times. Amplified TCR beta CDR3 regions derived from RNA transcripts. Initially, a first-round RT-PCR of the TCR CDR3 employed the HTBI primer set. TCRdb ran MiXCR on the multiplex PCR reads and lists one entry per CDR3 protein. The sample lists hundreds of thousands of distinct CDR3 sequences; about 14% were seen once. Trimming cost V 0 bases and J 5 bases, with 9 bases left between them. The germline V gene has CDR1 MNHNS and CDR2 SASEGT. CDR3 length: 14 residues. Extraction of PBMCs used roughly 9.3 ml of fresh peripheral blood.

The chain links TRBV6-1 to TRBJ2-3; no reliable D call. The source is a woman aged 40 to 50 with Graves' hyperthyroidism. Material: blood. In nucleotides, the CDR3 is TGTGCCAGCAGTGAAGCTGGGCCGGGAGATACGCAGTATTTT. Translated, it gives CASSEAGPGDTQYF.